The clone carrying this T cell receptor (beta chain) has only a few counts. No antigen is known for it. These data are taken from a study of beta chain features in type 1 diabetes. The overall study: All of the samples together had some 110 million sorted cells examined.

Reverse transcription of all isolated RNA meant that expressed TCRB transcripts were sequenced. The average read count of naive, central memory and regulatory T cell samples was around 3.6 million. The data were produced by immunoSEQ multiplex PCR, yet TCRdb's version contains in-frame clones alone and is incomplete. The profile shows 900,000 or so clones, roughly a sixth of them singletons. Sorted CD4+ subsets: naive, central memory, regulatory, stem cell-like memory (CD45RO/CCR7/CD25/CD127/CD95/CD27 panel). V gave up 3 bases and J gave up 1 base, with 18 bases separating them. This CDR3 comprises 17 residues. CDR1 and CDR2 (germline): SGHTA, FQGNSA. Overall study findings and caveats: A closer apparent resemblance between naive, central memory and Treg TCRB repertoires was seen in patients than in healthy donors.

The sample taken for sequencing was naive CD4+ T cells from blood. The V gene is TRBV7-2, the J gene TRBJ2-5; D is unresolved. This sequence was found in a woman aged 18-29 years in good health. CDR3 coding DNA: TGTGCCAGCAGCTTTTTCGGGTGGGGTGGTAGCCAAGAGACCCAGTACTTC. This sequence encodes CASSFFGWGGSQETQYF.